The entry that follows covers one TCR beta chain sequence. V was clipped by 4 bases and J by 6 bases, with 21 bases between them. The CDR3 is 17 amino acids. Germline CDR1 is KGHDR and CDR2 is SFDVKD. The TCR beta CDR3 regions underwent amplification using RNA transcripts as the source. The TCR CDR3 first-round RT-PCR relied on the HTBI primer set. TCRdb redid the calling of the multiplex PCR reads with MiXCR, one entry per CDR3 protein. The profile shows some 250,000 distinct CDR3 sequences, 12% to 15% of them singletons. The sample belongs to a study of T cells in Graves' hyperthyroidism and ophthalmopathy.

The chain links TRBV24-1 to TRBJ1-5; D is unresolved. The receptor was derived from a woman aged 50 to 60 with Graves' hyperthyroidism that later progressed to Graves' ophthalmopathy. Sample: blood. Written as DNA, the CDR3 is TGTGCCACCAGTGACCCTAGATCGGGGAAGGGCGGTCAGCCCCAGCATTTT. The encoded protein is CATSDPRSGKGGQPQHF.